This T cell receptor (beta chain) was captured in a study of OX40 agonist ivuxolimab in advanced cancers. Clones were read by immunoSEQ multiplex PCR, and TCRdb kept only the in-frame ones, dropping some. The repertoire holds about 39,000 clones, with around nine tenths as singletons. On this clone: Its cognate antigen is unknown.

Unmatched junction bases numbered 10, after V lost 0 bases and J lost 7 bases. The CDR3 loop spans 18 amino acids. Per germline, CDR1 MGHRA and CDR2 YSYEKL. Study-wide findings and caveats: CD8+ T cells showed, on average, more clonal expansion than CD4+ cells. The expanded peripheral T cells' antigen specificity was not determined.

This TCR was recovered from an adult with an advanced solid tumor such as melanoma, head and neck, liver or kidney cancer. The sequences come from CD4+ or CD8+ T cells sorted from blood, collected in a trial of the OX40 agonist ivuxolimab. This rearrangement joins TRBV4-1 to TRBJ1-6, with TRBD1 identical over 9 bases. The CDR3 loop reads CASSQDARDRVVNSPLHF. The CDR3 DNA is TGCGCCAGCAGCCAAGACGCACGGGACAGGGTTGTGAATTCACCCCTCCACTTT.